This is a list of T cell receptor beta chains from one sample in a study of shared clonotypes between healthy human individuals. Sequencing was performed with immunoSEQ multiplex PCR; in TCRdb, only in-frame clones are kept and a portion is missing. Found here are hundreds of thousands of clones, 90% to 97% of them singletons; the top ten hold about 0.057%. Sequencing was carried out using naive CD4+ T cells sorted from blood. These TCRs come from a woman aged 25 to 39 in good health. The CDR3 runs from the conserved cysteine through the conserved F or W. Each record gives: V gene, J gene, CDR3 protein.

v_gene: TRBV28; j_gene: TRBJ2-6; CDR3aa: CACSRGGGGANVLTF
v_gene: TRBV28; j_gene: TRBJ2-7; CDR3aa: CASSPPGPLSGEQYF
v_gene: TRBV5-1; j_gene: TRBJ2-7; CDR3aa: CASSTGTVYEQYF
v_gene: TRBV28; j_gene: TRBJ2-7; CDR3aa: CASTSGGTMSAEQYF
v_gene: TRBV5-5; j_gene: TRBJ2-7; CDR3aa: CASSGQTRAAAYEQYF
v_gene: TRBV4-1; j_gene: TRBJ2-1; CDR3aa: CASSHVLNKGKERNEQFF
v_gene: TRBV27; j_gene: TRBJ2-2; CDR3aa: CASSSRPRTGDTGELFF
v_gene: TRBV28; j_gene: TRBJ2-5; CDR3aa: CASSFQGFASGSSETQYF
v_gene: TRBV6-1; j_gene: TRBJ1-4; CDR3aa: CASSDQGTNEKLFF
v_gene: TRBV6-4; j_gene: TRBJ2-2; CDR3aa: CASSQGAGELFF
v_gene: TRBV7-2; j_gene: TRBJ2-7; CDR3aa: CASSPRTSLISYEQYF
v_gene: TRBV27; j_gene: TRBJ2-5; CDR3aa: CASARTGFPETQYF
v_gene: TRBV14; j_gene: TRBJ2-5; CDR3aa: CASSQVRQPLREQYF
v_gene: TRBV11-2; j_gene: TRBJ2-1; CDR3aa: CASSSPGELAVYNEQFF
v_gene: TRBV19; j_gene: TRBJ1-1; CDR3aa: CASRTGAEPEAFF
v_gene: TRBV5-1; j_gene: TRBJ1-1; CDR3aa: CASRDRYTEAFF
v_gene: TRBV5-1; j_gene: TRBJ1-2; CDR3aa: CASSDTGEDGGYTF
v_gene: TRBV21-1; j_gene: TRBJ1-2; CDR3aa: CASSKVTGGANYGYTF
v_gene: TRBV29-1; j_gene: TRBJ2-7; CDR3aa: CSVVGSGTGLSYEQYF
v_gene: TRBV27; j_gene: TRBJ1-2; CDR3aa: CASRSDPYGYTF
v_gene: TRBV18; j_gene: TRBJ1-1; CDR3aa: CASSSGQGMMAAFF
v_gene: TRBV18; j_gene: TRBJ2-1; CDR3aa: CASSRDRGSSSYNEQFF
v_gene: TRBV27; j_gene: TRBJ2-3; CDR3aa: CASSDTDTQYF
v_gene: TRBV18; j_gene: TRBJ2-5; CDR3aa: CASSPQGRPETQYF
v_gene: TRBV15; j_gene: TRBJ1-5; CDR3aa: CATNERGGSSNQPQHF
v_gene: TRBV27; j_gene: TRBJ2-7; CDR3aa: CASSFDRLTYEQYF
v_gene: TRBV27; j_gene: TRBJ2-2; CDR3aa: CASSRAMQAGDPPGELFF
v_gene: TRBV14; j_gene: TRBJ2-2; CDR3aa: CASSQESGTAMTGELFF
v_gene: TRBV5-1; j_gene: TRBJ2-7; CDR3aa: CASSLGGENEQYF
v_gene: TRBV5-5; j_gene: TRBJ2-7; CDR3aa: CASSFAGVGEQYF
v_gene: TRBV5-1; j_gene: TRBJ2-1; CDR3aa: CASSPRGYEQFF
v_gene: TRBV10-1; j_gene: TRBJ1-3; CDR3aa: CASFGTPEMSSGNTIYF
v_gene: TRBV7-9; j_gene: TRBJ2-1; CDR3aa: CASSLEGGVGNEQFF
v_gene: TRBV15; j_gene: TRBJ2-1; CDR3aa: CATSRWQGAGDEQFF
v_gene: TRBV4-2; j_gene: TRBJ2-2; CDR3aa: CASSQESREGGTGELFF
v_gene: TRBV10-3; j_gene: TRBJ1-5; CDR3aa: CAISESQPQHF
v_gene: TRBV2; j_gene: TRBJ1-1; CDR3aa: CASREQGPNTEAFF
v_gene: TRBV7-3; j_gene: TRBJ2-7; CDR3aa: CASSRLGGPYEQYF
v_gene: TRBV19; j_gene: TRBJ1-4; CDR3aa: CASSLNFATNEKLFF
v_gene: TRBV5-1; j_gene: .; CDR3aa: CASSFNTGSSFYYEQYF
v_gene: TRBV27; j_gene: TRBJ2-7; CDR3aa: CASSWDRSYEQYF
v_gene: TRBV6-6; j_gene: TRBJ2-5; CDR3aa: CASSHGGYQETQYF
v_gene: TRBV18; j_gene: TRBJ1-3; CDR3aa: CASSSGTGNTIYF
v_gene: TRBV19; j_gene: TRBJ2-7; CDR3aa: CASSIDPQAPTYEQYF
v_gene: TRBV5-1; j_gene: TRBJ2-5; CDR3aa: CASRSLSGSPSETQYF
v_gene: TRBV19; j_gene: TRBJ1-2; CDR3aa: CASTVRQGARGYTF
v_gene: TRBV19; j_gene: TRBJ2-7; CDR3aa: CASRMQGGNTYEQYF
v_gene: TRBV7-9; j_gene: TRBJ2-7; CDR3aa: CASSSPLAPYEQYF
v_gene: TRBV5-1; j_gene: TRBJ2-7; CDR3aa: CASSLTSGRDLWYEQYF
v_gene: TRBV19; j_gene: TRBJ1-5; CDR3aa: CATMGGYQPQHF
v_gene: TRBV20-1; j_gene: TRBJ1-4; CDR3aa: CSAMGNEKLFF
v_gene: TRBV7-8; j_gene: TRBJ2-5; CDR3aa: CASSLPTSGGLAQYF
v_gene: TRBV5-1; j_gene: TRBJ2-5; CDR3aa: CASRLEGETQYF
v_gene: TRBV6-6; j_gene: TRBJ2-6; CDR3aa: CASDRSGGANVLTF
v_gene: TRBV6-5; j_gene: TRBJ1-1; CDR3aa: CASSYSGTANTEAFF
v_gene: TRBV7-7; j_gene: TRBJ1-3; CDR3aa: CASRLRGGVGNTIYF
v_gene: TRBV27; j_gene: TRBJ2-5; CDR3aa: CASSTLAGVGGETQYF
v_gene: TRBV5-1; j_gene: TRBJ2-1; CDR3aa: CASSPLAGANEQFF
v_gene: TRBV20-1; j_gene: TRBJ2-5; CDR3aa: CSEFDQETQYF
v_gene: TRBV9; j_gene: TRBJ2-2; CDR3aa: CASSVGNTGELFF